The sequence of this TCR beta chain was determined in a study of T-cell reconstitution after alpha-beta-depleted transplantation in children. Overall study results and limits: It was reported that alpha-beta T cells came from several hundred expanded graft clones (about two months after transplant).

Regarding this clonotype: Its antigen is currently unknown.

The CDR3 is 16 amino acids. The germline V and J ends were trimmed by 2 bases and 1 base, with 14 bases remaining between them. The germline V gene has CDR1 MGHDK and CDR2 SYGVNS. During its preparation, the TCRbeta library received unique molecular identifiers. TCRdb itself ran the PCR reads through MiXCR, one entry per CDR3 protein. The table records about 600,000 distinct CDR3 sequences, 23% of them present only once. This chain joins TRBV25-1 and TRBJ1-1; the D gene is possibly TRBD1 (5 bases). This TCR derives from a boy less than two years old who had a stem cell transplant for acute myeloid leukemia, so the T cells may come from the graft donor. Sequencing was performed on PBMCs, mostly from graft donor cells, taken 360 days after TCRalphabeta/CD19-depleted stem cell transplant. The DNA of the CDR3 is TGTGCCAGCAGTGAAATGTGGGAGGGGAAGAACACTGAAGCTTTCTTT. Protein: CASSEMWEGKNTEAFF.